This T cell receptor beta chain was sequenced in a study of T cells in localized non-small cell lung cancer. J lost 7 bases, V lost 7 bases, and 5 bases had no gene match. Germline CDR1 reads WSHSY; CDR2 reads SAAADI. This CDR3 region has 14 residues. Clones were sequenced by immunoSEQ multiplex PCR, and TCRdb holds only the in-frame ones, with some missing. This sample has fewer than 35,000 clones; roughly nine tenths occur once, and the top ten carry 2.5% to 3%. The sequencing here drew on peripheral blood, taken before any cancer treatment. The sequence came from a female donor of 60 years or more with stage I lung adenocarcinoma. The chain has TRBV10-2 and TRBJ2-1; TRBD2 agrees at 12 bases. The CDR3 bases are TGCGCCAGCAAAGGGACTAGCGGGCCTAATGAGCAGTTCTTC. It is translated as CASKGTSGPNEQFF.